Listed below are T cell receptor beta chains from one sample, sequenced in a study of blood T cell repertoires in COVID-19. Data came from immunoSEQ multiplex PCR; TCRdb stores just in-frame clones and leaves some out. The sample lists about 140,000 clones; roughly three quarters were seen once. The sample comprised peripheral blood. Every receptor here comes from an older woman with acute or convalescent COVID-19. Each CDR3 is given with its conserved first and last residue. Each record gives: V gene, J gene, CDR3 protein.

TRBV12-3/TRBV12-4	TRBJ1-2	CASSQGAGYTF
TRBV6-6	TRBJ2-3	CASSLRVSGSGDTQYF
TRBV28	TRBJ2-1	CASRPSGGILYYNEQFF
TRBV20-1	TRBJ1-4	CSASLCRLFEKLFF
TRBV10-2	TRBJ2-1	CAASPLLVRNEQFF
TRBV5-1	TRBJ2-1	CASSLDAGRSNEQFF
TRBV2	TRBJ2-3	CASSELLAATDTQYF
TRBV29-1	TRBJ2-7	CSVMGLAGAYEQYF
TRBV4-2	TRBJ1-6	CASSQDLERRSPLHF
TRBV6-5	TRBJ2-1	CASSYSSGGVNEQFF
TRBV28	TRBJ2-4	CASSPLLGEGIQYF
TRBV27	TRBJ2-7	CASSLLAGEYEQYF
TRBV28	TRBJ1-1	CASSQTQGRSTEAFF
TRBV6-5	TRBJ2-3	CASSRQFSTDTQYF
TRBV7-2	TRBJ2-1	CASSPFNEQFF
TRBV6-1	TRBJ1-6	CASSVTGNSYNSPLHF
TRBV5-1	TRBJ1-2	CASSAIDLGLRMTGGYTF
TRBV9	TRBJ1-5	CASSVGTGNQPQHF
TRBV2	TRBJ1-5	CASSEGAGRQPQHF
TRBV5-4	TRBJ1-2	CAGTKGEDYGYTF
TRBV7-9	TRBJ2-3	CASSLGGTGGTDTQYF
TRBV3-1/TRBV3-2	TRBJ2-1	CASSQDAGPTPNEQFF
TRBV18	TRBJ1-4	CASSPPTSRTNEKLFF
TRBV29-1	TRBJ2-1	CSVVGVNEQFF
TRBV5-1	TRBJ2-1	CASSELSSGSLNEQFF
TRBV27	TRBJ2-7	CASSQRGGAYEQYF
TRBV28	TRBJ2-1	CASSLFGGRRVEQFF
TRBV7-9	TRBJ2-3	CASNGGAADTQYF
TRBV6-5	TRBJ2-7	CASSLGREDYEQYF
TRBV30	TRBJ1-5	CAAINKGTLYSNQPQHF
TRBV28	TRBJ2-2	CASSSRGITGELFF
TRBV18	TRBJ2-1	CASSRIDSLNEQFF
TRBV6-4	TRBJ1-1	CASSGLPGVTEAFF
TRBV28	TRBJ2-2	CASRRTGGAGGELFF
TRBV30	TRBJ2-3	CAWRAERGWSTDTQYF